Listed below are T cell receptor beta chains from one sample, sequenced in a study of T cell responses to AZD1222 COVID-19 vaccine. TCRdb's copy holds only in-frame clones and misses some; the assay was immunoSEQ multiplex PCR. The sample has more than 100,000 clones; more than 85% are singletons. Sequences were derived from peripheral blood, sampled 28 days after the second AZD1222 dose. The source of these receptors is an adult who received the AZD1222 COVID-19 vaccine. Both conserved end residues are part of each CDR3. A D gene is named only where the DNA matches it firmly. Size values are once, few and many counts, or a class for expanded clones, and some rows have none.

>TRBJ1-2|.|.|TRBV10-2
TGCGCCAGCAGTGAGTCGGGGGGGCCTGGCTACACCTTC
CASSESGGPGYTF
>TRBJ1-1|TRBD1|.|TRBV7-6
TGTGCCAGCAGCTTAACGGACAGGGGGCGGTTCGCTGAAGCTTTCTTT
CASSLTDRGRFAEAFF
>TRBJ2-1|.|.|TRBV18
TGTGCCAGCTCACCCAATGACGCTTCCTACAATGAGCAGTTCTTC
CASSPNDASYNEQFF
>TRBJ2-5|.|.|TRBV19
TGTGCCAGTAGTATAGGGGGGTACCAAGAGACCCAGTACTTC
CASSIGGYQETQYF
>TRBJ2-1|.|.|TRBV18
TGTGCCAGCTCACCAATCTCAACAGGGAGGGATTATGAGCAGTTCTTC
CASSPISTGRDYEQFF
>TRBJ1-1|.|.|TRBV2
TGTGCCAGCACCTTCGGGCCTGACACTGAAGCTTTCTTT
CASTFGPDTEAFF
>TRBJ1-6|TRBD1|few|TRBV7-9
TGTGCCAGCAGCTATGGGACAGGGAATTCACCCCTCCACTTT
CASSYGTGNSPLHF
>TRBJ2-5|TRBD2|.|TRBV5-1
TGCGCCAGCAGCTCAGGACTAGCGGGGGTTGGGGAGACCCAGTACTTC
CASSSGLAGVGETQYF
>TRBJ2-7|.|.|TRBV5-1
TGCGCCAGCAGCTTGGGGCCAACATCTTCCTACGAGCAGTACTTC
CASSLGPTSSYEQYF
>TRBJ1-3|TRBD1|.|TRBV28
TGTGCCAGCAGTAGAGGGGGCACAGCCTCTGGAAACACCATATATTTT
CASSRGGTASGNTIYF
>TRBJ1-2|.|.|TRBV7-9
TGTGCCAGCAGCTCACCACAGGGCAACTATGGCTACACCTTC
CASSSPQGNYGYTF
>TRBJ2-2|.|.|TRBV3-1/TRBV3-2
TGTGCCAGCAGCCAAGTTGGGAACACCGGGGAGCTGTTTTTT
CASSQVGNTGELFF
>TRBJ1-1|.|.|TRBV28
TGTGCCAGCAGTTTCCCCTTGGACAAATTGAACACTGAAGCTTTCTTT
CASSFPLDKLNTEAFF
>TRBJ1-4|.|once|TRBV9
TGTGCCAGCAGCGTATTTGGGACGGGTGAAAAACTGTTTTTT
CASSVFGTGEKLFF
>TRBJ2-1|.|.|TRBV29-1
TGCAGCGTTGAAGTGTGGGAGGACCCTATGGATGAGCAGTTCTTC
CSVEVWEDPMDEQFF
>TRBJ1-5|TRBD1|.|TRBV10-2
TGCGCCAGCAGTGATGAACAGGGGAGCAATCAGCCCCAGCATTTT
CASSDEQGSNQPQHF
>TRBJ2-2|.|.|TRBV7-2
TGTGCCAGCAGCTTAGGGCTAGTCAGCGGGGAGCTGTTTTTT
CASSLGLVSGELFF
>TRBJ1-1|.|.|TRBV5-1
TGCGCCAGCAGCCTGGGCCAGACTCCCTCTGAAGCTTTCTTT
CASSLGQTPSEAFF
>TRBJ1-2|.|once|TRBV6-5
TGTGCCAGCAGATACGTCGACGGACGGTCCTATGGCTACACCTTC
CASRYVDGRSYGYTF
>TRBJ1-2|.|.|TRBV19
TGTGCCAGTAGGCGAGCCGGGACACCTATTAACTATGGCTACACCTTC
CASRRAGTPINYGYTF
>TRBJ1-2|TRBD1|.|TRBV27
TGTGCCAGCAGTTTGTGGGGACAGGGGGCCTGGGGCTACACCTTC
CASSLWGQGAWGYTF
>TRBJ2-3|TRBD2|once|TRBV30
TGTGCCAGTCGAGCGGGGGCGACGCAGTATTTT
CASRAGATQYF
>TRBJ1-1|TRBD1|once|TRBV2
TGTGCCAGCAGTGAGAACAGGGGAAACACTGAAGCTTTCTTT
CASSENRGNTEAFF
>TRBJ1-4|.|.|TRBV4-1
TGCGCCAGCAGCCCCTCGACATCTAATGAAAAACTGTTTTTT
CASSPSTSNEKLFF
>TRBJ1-1|.|.|TRBV5-1
TGCGCCAGCAGCCTCGGGGTACAGATTTCGAACACTGAAGCTTTCTTT
CASSLGVQISNTEAFF
>TRBJ1-2|TRBD1|.|TRBV6-6
TGTGCCAGCAGTGACGGCCAGGGGGGCTATGGCTACACCTTC
CASSDGQGGYGYTF
>TRBJ1-5|.|few|TRBV19
TGTGCCAGTAGTAACATCGCCAGGGGAGGATTGCTTCAGCCCCAGCATTTT
CASSNIARGGLLQPQHF
>TRBJ1-1|TRBD1|.|TRBV24-1
TGTGCCACCAGTGACTCCGGACAGGGAGAGGGTGAAGCTTTCTTT
CATSDSGQGEGEAFF
>TRBJ2-7|.|.|TRBV30
TGTGCCTGGAGTGTTGGTTTCGAGCAGTACTTC
CAWSVGFEQYF
>TRBJ1-1|.|.|TRBV7-6
TGTGCCAGCAGCGAATCACCAGGGACCCCTCTATTCACTGAAGCTTTCTTT
CASSESPGTPLFTEAFF